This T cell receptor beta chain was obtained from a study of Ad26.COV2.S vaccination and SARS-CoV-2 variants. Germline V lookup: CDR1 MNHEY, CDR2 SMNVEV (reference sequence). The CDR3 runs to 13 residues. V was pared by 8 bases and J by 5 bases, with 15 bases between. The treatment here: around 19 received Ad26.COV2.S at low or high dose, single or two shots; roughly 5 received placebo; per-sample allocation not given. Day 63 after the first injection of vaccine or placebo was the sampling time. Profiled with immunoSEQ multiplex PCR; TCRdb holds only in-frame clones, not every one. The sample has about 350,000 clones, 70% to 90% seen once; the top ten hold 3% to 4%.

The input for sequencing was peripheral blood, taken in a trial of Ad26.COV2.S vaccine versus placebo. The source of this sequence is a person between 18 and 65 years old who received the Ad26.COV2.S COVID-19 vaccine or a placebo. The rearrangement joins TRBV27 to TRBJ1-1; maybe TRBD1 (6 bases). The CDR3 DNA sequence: TGTGCCAGCTCTAGGAGGGGGGGGACTGAAGCTTTCTTT. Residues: CASSRRGGTEAFF.